The next 2 T cell receptor beta chains were all read from a single sample in a study of CD8+ T cells in alopecia areata listed by TCRdb under 2018. What the time point label conveys for this sample: around 4 weeks on oral tofacitinib. Read against the paper, the sample's treatment or condition label means: oral pan-JAK inhibitor, 5-10 mg twice daily. Libraries were made using the immunoSEQ multiplex PCR assay. To provide template for TCR sequencing, every sample had RNA extracted and reverse transcribed into cDNA. TCRdb's version of the immuneACCESS table is confined to in-frame rearrangements and falls short of the full clone set. An unresolved V gene accounts for under half of the shortfall where checked; the remainder is of unknown origin. For this sample the table gives under 250,000 clones, of which roughly 56% were detected only once. The ten largest account for 1.6% of the sample. Sequenced here: CD4+ T cells sorted from blood, sampled at week 4, from a patient treated with tofacitinib. These receptors all stem from a human donor with alopecia areata.

The chain uses TRBV27 and TRBJ2-2; TRBD1 matches at 7 bases. CDR1 MNHEY and CDR2 SMNVEV come from the germline V gene (reference sequence). CDR3 length: 16 residues. V was clipped by 1 base and J by 0 bases; unmatched bases: 2. CDR3 amino acids: CASSLYGQANTGELFF. DNA for the CDR3: TGTGCCAGCAGTTTATATGGACAGGCGAACACCGGGGAGCTGTTTTTT.

The V call is TRBV29-1, the J call TRBJ2-1; D is unresolved. Looked up from germline, CDR1 is SQVTM and CDR2 is ANQGSEA. The CDR3 runs to 14 residues. V lost 8 bases, J lost 6 bases, and 20 bases lay in between. CDR3 bases: TGCAGCACGAGACCCGACCCCCCTATCAATGAGCAGTTCTTC. Amino acid sequence: CSTRPDPPINEQFF.